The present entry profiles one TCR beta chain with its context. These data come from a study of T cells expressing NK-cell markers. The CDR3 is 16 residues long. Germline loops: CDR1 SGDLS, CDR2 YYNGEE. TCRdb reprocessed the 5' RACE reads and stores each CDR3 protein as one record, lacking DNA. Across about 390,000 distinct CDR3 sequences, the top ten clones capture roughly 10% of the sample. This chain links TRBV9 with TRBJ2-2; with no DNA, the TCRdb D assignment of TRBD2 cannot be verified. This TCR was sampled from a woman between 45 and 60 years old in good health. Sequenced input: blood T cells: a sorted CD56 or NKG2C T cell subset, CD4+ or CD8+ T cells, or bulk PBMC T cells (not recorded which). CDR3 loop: CASSFTSGMNTGELFF.